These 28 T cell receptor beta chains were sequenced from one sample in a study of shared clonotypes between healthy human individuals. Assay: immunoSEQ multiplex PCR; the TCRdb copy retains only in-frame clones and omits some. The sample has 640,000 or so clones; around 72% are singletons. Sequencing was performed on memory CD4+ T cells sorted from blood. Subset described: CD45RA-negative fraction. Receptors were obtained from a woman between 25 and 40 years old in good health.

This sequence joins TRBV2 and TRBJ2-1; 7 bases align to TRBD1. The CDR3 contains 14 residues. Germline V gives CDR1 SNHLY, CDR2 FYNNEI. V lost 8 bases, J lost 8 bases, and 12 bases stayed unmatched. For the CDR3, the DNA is TGTGCCAGCCTCGGCCAGGGGGAGTCGGATGAGCAGTTCTTC. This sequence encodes CASLGQGESDEQFF. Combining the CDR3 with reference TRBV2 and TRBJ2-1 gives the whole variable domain EPEVTQTPSHQVTQMGQEVILRCVPISNHLYFYWYRQILGQKVEFLVSFYNNEISEKSEIFDDQFSVERPDGSNFTLKIRSTKLEDSAMYFCASLGQGESDEQFFGPGTRLTVL.

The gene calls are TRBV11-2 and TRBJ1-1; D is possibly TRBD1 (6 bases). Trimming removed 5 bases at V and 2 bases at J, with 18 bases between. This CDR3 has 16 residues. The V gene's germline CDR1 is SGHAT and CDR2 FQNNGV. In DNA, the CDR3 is TGTGCCAGCAGCCCCCAACAGGGAGTGGGAAACACTGAAGCTTTCTTT. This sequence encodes CASSPQQGVGNTEAFF. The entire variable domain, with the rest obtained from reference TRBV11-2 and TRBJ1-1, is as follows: EAGVAQSPRYKIIEKRQSVAFWCNPISGHATLYWYQQILGQGPKLLIQFQNNGVVDDSQLPKDRFSAERLKGVDSTLKIQPAKLEDSAVYLCASSPQQGVGNTEAFFGQGTRLTVV.

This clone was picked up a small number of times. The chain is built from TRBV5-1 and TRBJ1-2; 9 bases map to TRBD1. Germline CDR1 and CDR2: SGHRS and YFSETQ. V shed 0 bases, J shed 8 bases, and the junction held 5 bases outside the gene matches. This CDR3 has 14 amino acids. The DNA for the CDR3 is TGCGCCAGCAGCTTGGGGACAGGGGATGTCGGCTACACCTTC. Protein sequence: CASSLGTGDVGYTF. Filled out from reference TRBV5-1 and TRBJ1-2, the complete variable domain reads KAGVTQTPRYLIKTRGQQVTLSCSPISGHRSVSWYQQTPGQGLQFLFEYFSETQRNKGNFPGRFSGRQFSNSRSEMNVSTLELGDSALYLCASSLGTGDVGYTFGSGTRLTVV.

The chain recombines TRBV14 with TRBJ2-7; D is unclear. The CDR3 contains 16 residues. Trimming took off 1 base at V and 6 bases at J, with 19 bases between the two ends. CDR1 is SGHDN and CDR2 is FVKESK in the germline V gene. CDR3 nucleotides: TGTGCCAGCAGCCAAGTAATCGGCAACGCCAGGAGCGAGCAGTACTTC. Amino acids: CASSQVIGNARSEQYF.

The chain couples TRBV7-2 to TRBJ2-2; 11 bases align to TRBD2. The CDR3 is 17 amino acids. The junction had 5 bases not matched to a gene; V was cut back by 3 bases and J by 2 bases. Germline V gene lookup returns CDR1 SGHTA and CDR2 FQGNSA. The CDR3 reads CASSFSSGRYNTGELFF. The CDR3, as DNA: TGTGCCAGCAGCTTTTCTAGCGGGAGGTATAACACCGGGGAGCTGTTTTTT.

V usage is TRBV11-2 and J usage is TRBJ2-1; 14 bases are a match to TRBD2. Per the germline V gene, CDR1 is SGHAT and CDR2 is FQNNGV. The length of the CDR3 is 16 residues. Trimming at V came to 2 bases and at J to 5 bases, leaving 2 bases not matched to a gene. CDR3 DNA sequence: TGTGCCAGCAGCTTAAGGACTAGCGGGAGGAACAATGAGCAGTTCTTC. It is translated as CASSLRTSGRNNEQFF. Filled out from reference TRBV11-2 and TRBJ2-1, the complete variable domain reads EAGVAQSPRYKIIEKRQSVAFWCNPISGHATLYWYQQILGQGPKLLIQFQNNGVVDDSQLPKDRFSAERLKGVDSTLKIQPAKLEDSAVYLCASSLRTSGRNNEQFFGPGTRLTVL.

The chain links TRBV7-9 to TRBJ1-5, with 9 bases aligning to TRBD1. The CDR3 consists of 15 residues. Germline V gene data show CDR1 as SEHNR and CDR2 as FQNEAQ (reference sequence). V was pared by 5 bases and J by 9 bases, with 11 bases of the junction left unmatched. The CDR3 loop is CASSPGDRDIGPQHF. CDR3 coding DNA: TGTGCCAGCAGCCCCGGGGACAGGGATATCGGGCCCCAGCATTTT.

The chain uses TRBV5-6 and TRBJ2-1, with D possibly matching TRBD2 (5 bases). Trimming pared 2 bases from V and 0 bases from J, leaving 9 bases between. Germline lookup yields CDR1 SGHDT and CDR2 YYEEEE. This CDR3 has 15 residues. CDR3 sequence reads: CASSFGRASYNEQFF. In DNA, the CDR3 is TGTGCCAGCAGCTTTGGGCGGGCCTCCTACAATGAGCAGTTCTTC.

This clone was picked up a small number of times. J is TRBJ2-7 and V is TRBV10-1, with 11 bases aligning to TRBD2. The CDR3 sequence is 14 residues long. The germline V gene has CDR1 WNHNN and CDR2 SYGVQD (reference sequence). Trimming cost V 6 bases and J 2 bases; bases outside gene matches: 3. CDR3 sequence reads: CASSVAGGTYEQYF. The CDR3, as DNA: TGCGCCAGCAGCGTAGCGGGAGGGACCTACGAGCAGTACTTC.

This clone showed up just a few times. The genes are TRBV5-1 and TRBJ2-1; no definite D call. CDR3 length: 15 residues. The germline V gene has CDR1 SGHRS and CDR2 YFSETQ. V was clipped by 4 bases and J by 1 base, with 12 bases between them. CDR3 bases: TGCGCCAGCAGCGCGAGCTCTGTTTCCTACAATGAGCAGTTCTTC. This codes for CASSASSVSYNEQFF. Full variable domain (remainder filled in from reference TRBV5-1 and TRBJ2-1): KAGVTQTPRYLIKTRGQQVTLSCSPISGHRSVSWYQQTPGQGLQFLFEYFSETQRNKGNFPGRFSGRQFSNSRSEMNVSTLELGDSALYLCASSASSVSYNEQFFGPGTRLTVL.

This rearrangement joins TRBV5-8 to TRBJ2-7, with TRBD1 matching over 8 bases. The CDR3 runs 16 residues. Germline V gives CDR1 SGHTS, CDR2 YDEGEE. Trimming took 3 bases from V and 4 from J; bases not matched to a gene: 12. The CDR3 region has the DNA TGTGCCAGCAGCTCCCACACCGGGACAGGTGATTACGAGCAGTACTTC. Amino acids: CASSSHTGTGDYEQYF. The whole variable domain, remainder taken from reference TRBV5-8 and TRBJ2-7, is EAGVTQSPTHLIKTRGQQATLRCSPISGHTSVYWYQQALGLGLQFLLWYDEGEERNRGNFPPRFSGRQFPNYSSELNVNALELEDSALYLCASSSHTGTGDYEQYFGPGTRLTVT.

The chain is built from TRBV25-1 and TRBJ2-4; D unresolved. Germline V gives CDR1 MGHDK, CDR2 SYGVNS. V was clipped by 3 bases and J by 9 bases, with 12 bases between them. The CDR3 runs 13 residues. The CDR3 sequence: CASSDTAGGIQYF. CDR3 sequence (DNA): TGTGCCAGCAGTGACACGGCCGGTGGCATTCAGTACTTC. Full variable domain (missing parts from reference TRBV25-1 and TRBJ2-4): EADIYQTPRYLVIGTGKKITLECSQTMGHDKMYWYQQDPGMELHLIHYSYGVNSTEKGDLSSESTVSRIRTEHFPLTLESARPSHTSQYLCASSDTAGGIQYFGAGTRLSVL.

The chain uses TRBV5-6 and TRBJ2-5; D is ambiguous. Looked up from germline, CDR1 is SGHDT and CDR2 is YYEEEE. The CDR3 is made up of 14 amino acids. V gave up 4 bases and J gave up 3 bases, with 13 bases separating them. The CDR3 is CASSLGIIKETQYF. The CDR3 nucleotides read TGTGCCAGCAGCCTTGGAATAATAAAAGAGACCCAGTACTTC.

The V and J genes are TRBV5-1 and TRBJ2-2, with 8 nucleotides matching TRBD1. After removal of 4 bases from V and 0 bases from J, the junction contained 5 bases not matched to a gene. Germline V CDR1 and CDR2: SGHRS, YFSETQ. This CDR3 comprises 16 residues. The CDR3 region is CASSDQGATNTGELFF. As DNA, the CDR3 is TGCGCCAGCAGCGACCAGGGGGCAACGAACACCGGGGAGCTGTTTTTT.

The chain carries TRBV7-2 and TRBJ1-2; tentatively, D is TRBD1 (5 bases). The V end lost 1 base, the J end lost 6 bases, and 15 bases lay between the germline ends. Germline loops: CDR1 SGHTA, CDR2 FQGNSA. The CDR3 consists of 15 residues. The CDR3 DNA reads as TGTGCCAGCAGCTTAGATCCCGGGACTATGGATGGCTACACCTTC. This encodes CASSLDPGTMDGYTF.

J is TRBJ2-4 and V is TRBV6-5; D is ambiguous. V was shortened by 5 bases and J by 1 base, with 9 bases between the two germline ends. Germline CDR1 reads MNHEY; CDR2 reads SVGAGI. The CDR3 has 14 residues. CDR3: CASSREWAKNIQYF. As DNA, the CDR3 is TGTGCCAGCAGTCGAGAATGGGCCAAAAACATTCAGTACTTC.

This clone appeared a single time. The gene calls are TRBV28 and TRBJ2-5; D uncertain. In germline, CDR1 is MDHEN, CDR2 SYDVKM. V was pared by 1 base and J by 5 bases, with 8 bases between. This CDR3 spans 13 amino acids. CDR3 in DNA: TGTGCCAGCAGTTTATCCCGGATCGAGACCCAGTACTTC. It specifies CASSLSRIETQYF.

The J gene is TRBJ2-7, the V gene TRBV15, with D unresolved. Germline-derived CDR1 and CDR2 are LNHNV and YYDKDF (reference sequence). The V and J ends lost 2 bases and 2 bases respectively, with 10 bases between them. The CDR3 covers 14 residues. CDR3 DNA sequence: TGTGCCACCAGCAGACCAGACCGAACCTACGAGCAGTACTTC. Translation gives CATSRPDRTYEQYF. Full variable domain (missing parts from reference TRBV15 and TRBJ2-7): DAMVIQNPRYQVTQFGKPVTLSCSQTLNHNVMYWYQQKSSQAPKLLFHYYDKDFNNEADTPDNFQSRRPNTSFCFLDIRSPGLGDTAMYLCATSRPDRTYEQYFGPGTRLTVT.

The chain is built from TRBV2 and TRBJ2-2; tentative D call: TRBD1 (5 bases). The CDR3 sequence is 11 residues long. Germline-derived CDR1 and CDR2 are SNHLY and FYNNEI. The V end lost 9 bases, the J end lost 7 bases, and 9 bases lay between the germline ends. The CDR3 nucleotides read TGTGCCAGTGGGCAGGGCGGGGAGCTGTTTTTT. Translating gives CASGQGGELFF.

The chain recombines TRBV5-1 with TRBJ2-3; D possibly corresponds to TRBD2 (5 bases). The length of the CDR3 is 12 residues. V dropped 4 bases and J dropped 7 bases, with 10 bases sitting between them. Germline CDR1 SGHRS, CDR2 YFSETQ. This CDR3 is CASSPLGNTQYF. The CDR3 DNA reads TGCGCCAGCAGCCCCCTCGGGAATACGCAGTATTTT.

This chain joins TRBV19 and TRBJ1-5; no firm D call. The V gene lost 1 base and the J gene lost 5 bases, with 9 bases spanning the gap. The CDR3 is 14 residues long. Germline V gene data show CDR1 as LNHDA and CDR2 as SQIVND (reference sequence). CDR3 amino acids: CASSIVGPYQPQHF. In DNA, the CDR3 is TGTGCCAGTAGTATAGTAGGGCCCTATCAGCCCCAGCATTTT. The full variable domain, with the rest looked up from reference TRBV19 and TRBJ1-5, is DGGITQSPKYLFRKEGQNVTLSCEQNLNHDAMYWYRQDPGQGLRLIYYSQIVNDFQKGDIAEGYSVSREKKESFPLTVTSAQKNPTAFYLCASSIVGPYQPQHFGDGTRLSIL.

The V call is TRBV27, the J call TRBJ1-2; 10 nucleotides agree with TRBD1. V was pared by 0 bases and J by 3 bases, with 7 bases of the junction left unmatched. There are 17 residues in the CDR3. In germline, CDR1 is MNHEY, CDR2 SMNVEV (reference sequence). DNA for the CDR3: TGTGCCAGCAGTTTATCAAGACAGGGGGCGAGGGACTATGGCTACACCTTC. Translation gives CASSLSRQGARDYGYTF.

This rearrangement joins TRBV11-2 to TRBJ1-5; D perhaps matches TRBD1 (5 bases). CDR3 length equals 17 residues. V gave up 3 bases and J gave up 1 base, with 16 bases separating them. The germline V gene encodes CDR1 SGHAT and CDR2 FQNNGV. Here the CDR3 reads CASSFGGPGDSNQPQHF. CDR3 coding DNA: TGTGCCAGCAGCTTTGGTGGACCGGGGGACAGCAATCAGCCCCAGCATTTT.

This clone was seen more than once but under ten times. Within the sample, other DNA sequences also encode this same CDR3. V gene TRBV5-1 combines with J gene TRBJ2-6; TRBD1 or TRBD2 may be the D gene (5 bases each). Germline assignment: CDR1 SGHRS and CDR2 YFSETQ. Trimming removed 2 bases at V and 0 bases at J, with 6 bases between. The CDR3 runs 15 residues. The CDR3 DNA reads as TGCGCCAGCAGCTTTGGGGGCTCTGGGGCCAACGTCCTGACTTTC. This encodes CASSFGGSGANVLTF. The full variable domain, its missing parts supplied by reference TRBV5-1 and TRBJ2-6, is KAGVTQTPRYLIKTRGQQVTLSCSPISGHRSVSWYQQTPGQGLQFLFEYFSETQRNKGNFPGRFSGRQFSNSRSEMNVSTLELGDSALYLCASSFGGSGANVLTFGAGSRLTVL.

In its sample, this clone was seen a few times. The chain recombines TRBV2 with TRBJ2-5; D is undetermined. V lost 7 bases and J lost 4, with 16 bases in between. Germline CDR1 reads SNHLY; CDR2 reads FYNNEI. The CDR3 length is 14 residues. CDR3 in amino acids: CASKARKRGETQYF. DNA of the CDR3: TGTGCCAGCAAAGCTAGAAAGCGTGGAGAGACCCAGTACTTC.

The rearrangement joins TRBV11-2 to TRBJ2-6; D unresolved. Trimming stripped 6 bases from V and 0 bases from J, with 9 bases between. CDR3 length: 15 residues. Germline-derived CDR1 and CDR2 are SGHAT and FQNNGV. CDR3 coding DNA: TGTGCCAGCAGAACCTGGGGCTCTGGGGCCAACGTCCTGACTTTC. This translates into CASRTWGSGANVLTF.

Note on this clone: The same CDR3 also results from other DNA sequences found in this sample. The CDR3 bases are TGTGCCAGCAGACGAGGGACTAGCGGGAGCACAGATACGCAGTATTTT. This translates into CASRRGTSGSTDTQYF. The chain is built from TRBV7-2 and TRBJ2-3; 12 bases agree with TRBD2. Per the germline V gene, CDR1 is SGHTA and CDR2 is FQGNSA. V was pared by 6 bases and J by 0 bases, with 4 bases of the junction left unmatched. The CDR3 runs 16 residues.

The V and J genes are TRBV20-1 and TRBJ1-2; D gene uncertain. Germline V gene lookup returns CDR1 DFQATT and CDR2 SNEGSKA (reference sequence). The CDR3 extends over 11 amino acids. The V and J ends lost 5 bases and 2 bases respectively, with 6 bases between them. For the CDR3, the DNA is TGCAGTGCTGCGGGGAACTATGGCTACACCTTC. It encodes CSAAGNYGYTF.